This T cell receptor beta chain was retrieved from a study of T cell responses to AZD1222 COVID-19 vaccine. TCRdb's table, derived via immunoSEQ multiplex PCR, lists solely in-frame clones and lacks some. This sample carries 88,000 or so clones, around 90% of them seen once, and the ten largest clones take around 2%. Trimming took 5 bases from V and 4 from J, leaving 11 bases between them. The CDR3 contains 13 residues. Germline assignment: CDR1 SEHNR and CDR2 FQNEAQ (reference sequence). The chain combines TRBV7-9 with TRBJ1-2; D is uncertain. The input for sequencing was peripheral blood, taken on day 0 of AZD1222 vaccination. The source of this sequence is an adult in good health. The CDR3 region is CASSDDTIYGYTF. CDR3 in DNA: TGTGCCAGCAGCGACGACACCATCTATGGCTACACCTTC.